This entry lists 4 T cell receptor beta chains sequenced from one sample in a study of CD8+ T cells in alopecia areata. The treatment was: oral pan-JAK inhibitor, 5-10 mg twice daily. The authors extracted RNA and reverse transcribed it into cDNA as the sequencing template. TCRdb's copy holds only in-frame clones and misses some; the assay was immunoSEQ multiplex PCR. The sample records 150,000 to 200,000 clones, 60% being singletons. Sequenced material: CD4+ T cells sorted from blood, taken at week 24, from a patient treated with tofacitinib. The origin of the receptors is a human donor with alopecia areata.

This sequence joins TRBV11-1 and TRBJ1-1, with D unclear. This CDR3 has 13 residues. Per germline, CDR1 SGHAT and CDR2 FQDESV (reference sequence). The V end was cut by 3 bases, the J end by 5 bases, with 10 bases between. CDR3 protein: CASSFEGPTEAFF. Written as DNA, the CDR3 is TGTGCCAGCAGCTTTGAAGGGCCAACTGAAGCTTTCTTT.

The genes are TRBV29-1 and TRBJ2-7, with 7 bases aligning to TRBD1. The V gene end was trimmed by 3 bases and the J gene end by 2 bases; junction bases not matched to a gene: 7. Looked up from germline, CDR1 is SQVTM and CDR2 is ANQGSEA. The CDR3 spans 14 residues. The CDR3 region is CSVETRDSPYEQYF. CDR3 DNA sequence: TGCAGCGTTGAGACCCGGGACAGCCCCTACGAGCAGTACTTC.

The chain links TRBV29-1 to TRBJ2-7, with D perhaps matching TRBD1 or TRBD2 (5 bases each). This CDR3 comprises 13 residues. V lost 8 bases to trimming and J lost 7 bases, with 21 bases between them. The germline V gene encodes CDR1 SQVTM and CDR2 ANQGSEA. In nucleotides, the CDR3 is TGCAGCCCATCCGGGACGACTGGACGGGAGCAGTACTTC. Amino acids: CSPSGTTGREQYF.

The J gene is TRBJ1-1, the V gene TRBV7-9; D remains ambiguous. The CDR3 is made up of 11 amino acids. V lost 5 bases to trimming and J lost 7 bases, with 8 bases between them. Germline CDR1 reads SEHNR; CDR2 reads FQNEAQ (reference sequence). The CDR3 sequence is CASSRLIEAFF. The CDR3 DNA follows: TGTGCCAGCAGCCGATTAATTGAAGCTTTCTTT.